This T cell receptor (beta chain) was identified during a study of CXCR3-negative and CXCR3-positive naive CD8 T cells. Study conclusions and caveats: The study found comparably high diversity in both naive subsets and much lower diversity in memory CD8+ cells.

Through 5' RACE with UMI labels, the TRB cDNA libraries were prepared. TCRdb reprocessed the 5' RACE reads; each CDR3 protein has one entry and no DNA is given. This sample's table has approximately 88,000 distinct CDR3 sequences. Germline V gene lookup returns CDR1 SEHNR and CDR2 FQNEAQ (reference sequence). The CDR3 is made up of 11 amino acids. Concerning this clonotype: Its antigen remains unknown.

Source material: naive CXCR3- CD8+ T cells from blood. Subset given: CD45RO-CCR7+CD27+CD95- naive CD8+ T cells lacking CXCR3 (TNR3-). The source of this sequence is a human donor in good health. Some clones in this sample may be carry-over from other donors' samples. The chain couples TRBV7-9 to TRBJ2-1. CDR3: CASSPDNEQFF.